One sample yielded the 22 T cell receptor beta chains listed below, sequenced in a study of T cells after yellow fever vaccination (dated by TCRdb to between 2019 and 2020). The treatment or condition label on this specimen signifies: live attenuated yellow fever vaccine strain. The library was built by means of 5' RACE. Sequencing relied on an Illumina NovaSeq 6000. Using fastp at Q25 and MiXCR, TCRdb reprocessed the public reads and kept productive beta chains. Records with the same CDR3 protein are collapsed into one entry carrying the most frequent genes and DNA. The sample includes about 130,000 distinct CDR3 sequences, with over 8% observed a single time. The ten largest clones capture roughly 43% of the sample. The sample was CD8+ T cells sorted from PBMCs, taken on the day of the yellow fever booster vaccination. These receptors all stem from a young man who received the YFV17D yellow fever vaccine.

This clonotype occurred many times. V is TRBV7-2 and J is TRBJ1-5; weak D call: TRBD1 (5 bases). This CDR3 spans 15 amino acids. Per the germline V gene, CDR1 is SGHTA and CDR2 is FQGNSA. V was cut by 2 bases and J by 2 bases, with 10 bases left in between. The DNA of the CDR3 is TGTGCCAGCAGCTTAACAGGAGGGGGCAATCAGCCCCAGCATTTT. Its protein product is CASSLTGGGNQPQHF.

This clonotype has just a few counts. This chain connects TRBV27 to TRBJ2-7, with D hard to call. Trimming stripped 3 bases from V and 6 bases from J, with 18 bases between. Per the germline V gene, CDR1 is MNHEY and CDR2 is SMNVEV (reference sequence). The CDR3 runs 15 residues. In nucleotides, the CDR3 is TGTGCCAGCAGTTTTTTCGCGGAAAACCGCGGCGAGCAGTACTTC. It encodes CASSFFAENRGEQYF.

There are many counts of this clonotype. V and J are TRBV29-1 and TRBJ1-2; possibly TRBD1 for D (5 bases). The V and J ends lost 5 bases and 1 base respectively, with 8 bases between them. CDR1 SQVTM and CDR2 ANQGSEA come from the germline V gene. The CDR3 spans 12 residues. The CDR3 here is CSVWGINYGYTF. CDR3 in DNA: TGCAGCGTTTGGGGGATTAACTATGGCTACACCTTC.

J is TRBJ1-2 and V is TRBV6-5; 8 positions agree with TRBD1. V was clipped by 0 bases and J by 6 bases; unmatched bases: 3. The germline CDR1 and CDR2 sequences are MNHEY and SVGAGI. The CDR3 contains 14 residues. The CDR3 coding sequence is TGTGCCAGCAGTTACTCGACAGGGGCAGATGGCTACACCTTC. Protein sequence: CASSYSTGADGYTF.

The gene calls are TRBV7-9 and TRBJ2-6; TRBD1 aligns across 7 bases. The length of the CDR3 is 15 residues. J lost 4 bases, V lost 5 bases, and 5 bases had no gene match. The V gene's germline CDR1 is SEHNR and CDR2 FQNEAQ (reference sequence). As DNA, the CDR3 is TGTGCCAGCAGCAGTACAGGGGTCGGGGCCAACGTCCTGACTTTC. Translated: CASSSTGVGANVLTF.

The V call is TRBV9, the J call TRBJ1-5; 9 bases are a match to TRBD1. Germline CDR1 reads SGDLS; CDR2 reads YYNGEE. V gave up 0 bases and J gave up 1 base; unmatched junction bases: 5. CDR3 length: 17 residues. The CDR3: CASSVDRGPASNQPQHF. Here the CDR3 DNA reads TGTGCCAGCAGCGTAGACAGGGGGCCCGCAAGCAATCAGCCCCAGCATTTT.

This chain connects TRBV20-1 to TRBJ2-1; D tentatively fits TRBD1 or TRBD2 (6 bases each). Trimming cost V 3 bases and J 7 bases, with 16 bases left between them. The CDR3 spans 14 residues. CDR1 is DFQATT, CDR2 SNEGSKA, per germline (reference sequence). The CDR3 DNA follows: TGCAGTGCTAGGGGGGGCCCCTCGGAGAATGAGCAGTTCTTC. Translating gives CSARGGPSENEQFF.

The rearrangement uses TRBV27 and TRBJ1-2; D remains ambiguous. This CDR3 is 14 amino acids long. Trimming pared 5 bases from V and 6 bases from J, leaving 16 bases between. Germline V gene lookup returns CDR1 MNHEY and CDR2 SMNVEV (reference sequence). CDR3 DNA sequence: TGTGCCAGCAGTCGGGCTGGAACAACTGATGGCTACACCTTC. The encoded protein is CASSRAGTTDGYTF.

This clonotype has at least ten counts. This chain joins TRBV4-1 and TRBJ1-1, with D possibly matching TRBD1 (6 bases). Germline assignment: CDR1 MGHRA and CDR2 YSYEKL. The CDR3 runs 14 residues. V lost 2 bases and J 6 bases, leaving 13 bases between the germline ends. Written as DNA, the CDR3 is TGCGCCAGCAGCCAACCCCTGAACAGGGCTGAAGCTTTCTTT. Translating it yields CASSQPLNRAEAFF.

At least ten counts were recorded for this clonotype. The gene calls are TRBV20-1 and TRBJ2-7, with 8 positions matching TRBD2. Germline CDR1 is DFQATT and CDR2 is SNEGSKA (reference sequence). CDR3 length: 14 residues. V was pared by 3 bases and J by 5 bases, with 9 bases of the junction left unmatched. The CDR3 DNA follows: TGCAGTGCTAGTCCCCGGGGGGGAGTCCACGAGCAGTACGTC. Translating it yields CSASPRGGVHEQYV.

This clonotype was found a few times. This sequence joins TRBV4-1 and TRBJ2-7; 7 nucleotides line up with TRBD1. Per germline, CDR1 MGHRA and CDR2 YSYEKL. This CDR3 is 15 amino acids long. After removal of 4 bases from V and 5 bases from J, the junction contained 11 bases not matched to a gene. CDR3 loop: CASSLLTGTYDEQYF. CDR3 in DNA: TGCGCCAGCAGCCTGCTGACAGGGACCTACGACGAGCAGTACTTC.

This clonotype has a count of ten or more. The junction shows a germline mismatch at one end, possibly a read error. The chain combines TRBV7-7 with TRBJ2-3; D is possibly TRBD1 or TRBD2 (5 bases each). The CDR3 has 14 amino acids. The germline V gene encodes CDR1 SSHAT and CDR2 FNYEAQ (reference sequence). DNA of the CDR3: TGTGCTAGCAGCGAGGGACCTGTCACAGATACGCAGTATTTT. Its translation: CASSEGPVTDTQYF.

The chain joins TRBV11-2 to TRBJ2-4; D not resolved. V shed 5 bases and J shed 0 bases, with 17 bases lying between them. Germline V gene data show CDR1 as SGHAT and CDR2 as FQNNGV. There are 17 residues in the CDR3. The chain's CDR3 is CASSIGRTFLAKNIQYF. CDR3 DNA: TGTGCCAGCAGCATCGGGCGCACTTTCCTAGCCAAAAACATTCAGTACTTC.

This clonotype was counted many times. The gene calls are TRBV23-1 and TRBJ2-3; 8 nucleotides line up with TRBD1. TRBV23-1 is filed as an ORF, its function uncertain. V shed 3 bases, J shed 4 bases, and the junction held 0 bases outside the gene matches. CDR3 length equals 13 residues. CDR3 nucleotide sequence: TGCGCCAGCAGTCAGGACAGGGCAGATACGCAGTATTTT. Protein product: CASSQDRADTQYF.

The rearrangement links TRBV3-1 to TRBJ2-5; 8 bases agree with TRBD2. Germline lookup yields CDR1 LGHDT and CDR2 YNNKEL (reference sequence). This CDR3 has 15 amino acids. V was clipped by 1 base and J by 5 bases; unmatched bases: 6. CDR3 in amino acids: CASSQAGTSWETQYF. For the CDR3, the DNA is TGTGCCAGCAGCCAAGCCGGGACTAGTTGGGAGACCCAGTACTTC.

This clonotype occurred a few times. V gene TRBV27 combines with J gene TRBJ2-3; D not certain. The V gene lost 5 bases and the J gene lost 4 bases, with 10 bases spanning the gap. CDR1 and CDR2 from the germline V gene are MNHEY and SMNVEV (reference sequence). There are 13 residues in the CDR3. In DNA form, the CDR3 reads TGTGCCAGCAGTCCCGTTCGCCCAGATACGCAGTATTTT. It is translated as CASSPVRPDTQYF.

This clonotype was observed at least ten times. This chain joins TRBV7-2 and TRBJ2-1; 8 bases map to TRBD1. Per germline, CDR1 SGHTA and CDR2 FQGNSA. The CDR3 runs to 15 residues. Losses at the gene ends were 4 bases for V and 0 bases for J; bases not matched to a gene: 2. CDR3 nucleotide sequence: TGTGCCAGCAGCTGGACAGGGAGCTCCTACAATGAGCAGTTCTTC. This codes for CASSWTGSSYNEQFF.

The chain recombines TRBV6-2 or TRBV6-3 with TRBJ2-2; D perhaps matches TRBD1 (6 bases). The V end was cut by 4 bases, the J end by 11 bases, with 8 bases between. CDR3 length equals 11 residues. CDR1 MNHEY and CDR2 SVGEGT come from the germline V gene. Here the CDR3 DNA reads TGTGCCAGCAGTTCAGGGGTAGAGCTGTTTTTT. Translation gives CASSSGVELFF.

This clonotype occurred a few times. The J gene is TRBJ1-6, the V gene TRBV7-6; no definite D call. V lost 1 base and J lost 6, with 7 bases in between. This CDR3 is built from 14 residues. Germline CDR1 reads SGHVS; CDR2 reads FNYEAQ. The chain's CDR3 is CASSLGLGNSPLHF. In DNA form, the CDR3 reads TGTGCCAGCAGCTTAGGGTTGGGTAATTCACCCCTCCACTTT.

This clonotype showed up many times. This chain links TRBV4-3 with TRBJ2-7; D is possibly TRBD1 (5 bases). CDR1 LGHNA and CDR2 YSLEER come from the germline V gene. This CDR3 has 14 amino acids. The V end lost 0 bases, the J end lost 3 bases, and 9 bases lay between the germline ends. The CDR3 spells CASSQDRGFYEQYF. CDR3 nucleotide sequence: TGCGCCAGCAGCCAAGATAGGGGATTCTACGAGCAGTACTTC.

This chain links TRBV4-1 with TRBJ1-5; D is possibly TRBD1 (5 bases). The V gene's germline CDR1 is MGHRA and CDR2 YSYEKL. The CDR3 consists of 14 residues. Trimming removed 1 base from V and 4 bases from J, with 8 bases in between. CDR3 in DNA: TGCGCCAGCAGCCAAGTGGCAGGGAATCAGCCCCAGCATTTT. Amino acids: CASSQVAGNQPQHF.

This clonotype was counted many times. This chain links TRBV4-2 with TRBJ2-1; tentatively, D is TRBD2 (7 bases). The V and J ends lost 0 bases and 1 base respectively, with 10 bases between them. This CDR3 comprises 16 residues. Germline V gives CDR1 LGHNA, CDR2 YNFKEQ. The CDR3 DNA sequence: TGTGCCAGCAGCCAAGATAAGGGGGGGTCCTACAATGAGCAGTTCTTC. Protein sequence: CASSQDKGGSYNEQFF.